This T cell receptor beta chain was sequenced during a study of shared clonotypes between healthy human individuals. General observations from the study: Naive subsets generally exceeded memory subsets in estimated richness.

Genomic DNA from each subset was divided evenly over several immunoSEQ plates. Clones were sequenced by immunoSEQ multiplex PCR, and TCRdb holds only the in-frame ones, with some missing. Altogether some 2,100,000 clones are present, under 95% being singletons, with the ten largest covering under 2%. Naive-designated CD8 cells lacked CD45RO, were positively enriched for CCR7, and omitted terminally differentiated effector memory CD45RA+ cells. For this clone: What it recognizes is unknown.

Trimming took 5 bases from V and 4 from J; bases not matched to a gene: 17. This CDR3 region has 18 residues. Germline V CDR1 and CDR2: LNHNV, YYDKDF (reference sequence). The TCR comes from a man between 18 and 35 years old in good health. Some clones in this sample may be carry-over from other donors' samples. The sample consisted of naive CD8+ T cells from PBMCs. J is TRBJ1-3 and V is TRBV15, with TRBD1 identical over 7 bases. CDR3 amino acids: CATSGHGARATGGNTIYF. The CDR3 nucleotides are TGTGCCACCAGCGGACACGGAGCGAGGGCGACAGGGGGAAACACCATATATTTT.